What follows are 7 T cell receptor beta chains derived from one specimen sequenced in a study of cytomegalovirus exposure and HLA in healthy donors. A multiplex PCR was run with 60 Vbeta primers and 13 Jbeta primers. Data came from immunoSEQ multiplex PCR; TCRdb stores just in-frame clones and leaves some out. The data hold about 77,000 clones, with around 79% observed a single time. The material sequenced was PBMCs. The receptors were gathered from a middle-aged man in good health and CMV-seronegative.

This chain joins TRBV2 and TRBJ1-4; a weak D match, TRBD1 (5 bases). The germline V gene has CDR1 SNHLY and CDR2 FYNNEI. The CDR3 length is 13 residues. Deletions cut 9 bases from V and 1 base from J, with 9 bases between. CDR3 residues: CASTGGTNEKLFF. CDR3 sequence (DNA): TGTGCCAGTACGGGGGGAACTAATGAAAAACTGTTTTTT.

This chain joins TRBV23-1 and TRBJ1-1; D not resolved. TRBV23-1 is assigned to the ORF class and has an uncertain function. The V end was cut by 3 bases, the J end by 12 bases, with 5 bases between. This CDR3 region has 9 residues. CDR3 region: CASSHRSFF. CDR3 DNA: TGCGCCAGCAGTCATCGGTCTTTCTTT.

This clone has more than one count but fewer than ten. V is TRBV7-2 and J is TRBJ1-2, with no clear D. Trimming took 7 bases from V and 7 from J, leaving 7 bases between them. Germline lookup yields CDR1 SGHTA and CDR2 FQGNSA. This CDR3 is 10 amino acids long. The CDR3: CASKRGGYTF. The DNA for the CDR3 is TGTGCCAGCAAACGGGGTGGCTACACCTTC.

V is TRBV11-1 and J is TRBJ1-1; D not certain. V was cut by 7 bases and J by 3 bases, with 6 bases left in between. There are 11 residues in the CDR3. The germline CDR1 and CDR2 sequences are SGHAT and FQDESV (reference sequence). CDR3 sequence: CASTQDTEAFF. The CDR3 DNA sequence: TGTGCCAGCACCCAGGACACTGAAGCTTTCTTT.

This chain links TRBV5-4 with TRBJ1-1; 7 positions match TRBD1. V lost 3 bases and J lost 1; bases outside the gene matches: 3. Germline V gene data show CDR1 as SGHNT and CDR2 as YYREEE (reference sequence). The CDR3 totals 14 residues. Here the CDR3 DNA reads TGTGCCAGCAGCTCACAGGGGCGGAACACTGAAGCTTTCTTT. It is translated as CASSSQGRNTEAFF. Drawing the rest from reference TRBV5-4 and TRBJ1-1, the complete variable domain is ETGVTQSPTHLIKTRGQQVTLRCSSQSGHNTVSWYQQALGQGPQFIFQYYREEENGRGNFPPRFSGLQFPNYSSELNVNALELDDSALYLCASSSQGRNTEAFFGQGTRLTVV.

As regards this clone: One end of the junction is discordant with germline, which a read error may explain. V and J are TRBV19 and TRBJ1-1; D is perhaps TRBD1 (6 bases). CDR3 length: 12 amino acids. Germline V gene lookup returns CDR1 LNHDA and CDR2 SQIVND (reference sequence). The DNA for the CDR3 is TGTGCCAGTAGTATTGGCAGGGGTCGAGCCAATTTT. Its protein is CASSIGRGRANF.

In DNA, the CDR3 is TGTGCCAGCAGCACCACCTGGACAGTTCAAGAGACCCAGTACTTC. Encoded protein: CASSTTWTVQETQYF. The J gene is TRBJ2-5, the V gene TRBV25-1; possible D gene TRBD1, 6 bases. The CDR3 contains 15 residues. Germline-derived CDR1 and CDR2 are MGHDK and SYGVNS. V shed 6 bases and J shed 2 bases, with 16 bases lying between them.